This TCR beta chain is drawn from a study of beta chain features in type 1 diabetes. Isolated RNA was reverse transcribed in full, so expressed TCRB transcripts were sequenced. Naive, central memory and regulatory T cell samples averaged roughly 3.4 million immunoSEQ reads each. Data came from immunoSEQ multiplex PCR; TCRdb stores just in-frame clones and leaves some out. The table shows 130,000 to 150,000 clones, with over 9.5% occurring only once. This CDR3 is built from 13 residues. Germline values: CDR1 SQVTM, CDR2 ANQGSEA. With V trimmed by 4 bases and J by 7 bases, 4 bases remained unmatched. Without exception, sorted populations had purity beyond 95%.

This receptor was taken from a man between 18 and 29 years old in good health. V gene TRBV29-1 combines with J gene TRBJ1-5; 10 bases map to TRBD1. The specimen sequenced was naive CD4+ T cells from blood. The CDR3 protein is CSVGQGAGQPQHF. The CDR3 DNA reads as TGCAGCGTTGGACAGGGGGCTGGACAGCCCCAGCATTTT.